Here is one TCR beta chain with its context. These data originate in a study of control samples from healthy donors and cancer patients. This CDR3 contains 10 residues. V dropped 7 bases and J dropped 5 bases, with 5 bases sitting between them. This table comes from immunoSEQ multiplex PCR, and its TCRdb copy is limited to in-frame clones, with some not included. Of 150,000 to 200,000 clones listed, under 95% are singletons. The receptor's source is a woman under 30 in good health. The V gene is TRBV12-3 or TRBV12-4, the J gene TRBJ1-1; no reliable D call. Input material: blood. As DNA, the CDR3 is TGTGCCAGCAAGATGACTGAAGCTTTCTTT. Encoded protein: CASKMTEAFF.